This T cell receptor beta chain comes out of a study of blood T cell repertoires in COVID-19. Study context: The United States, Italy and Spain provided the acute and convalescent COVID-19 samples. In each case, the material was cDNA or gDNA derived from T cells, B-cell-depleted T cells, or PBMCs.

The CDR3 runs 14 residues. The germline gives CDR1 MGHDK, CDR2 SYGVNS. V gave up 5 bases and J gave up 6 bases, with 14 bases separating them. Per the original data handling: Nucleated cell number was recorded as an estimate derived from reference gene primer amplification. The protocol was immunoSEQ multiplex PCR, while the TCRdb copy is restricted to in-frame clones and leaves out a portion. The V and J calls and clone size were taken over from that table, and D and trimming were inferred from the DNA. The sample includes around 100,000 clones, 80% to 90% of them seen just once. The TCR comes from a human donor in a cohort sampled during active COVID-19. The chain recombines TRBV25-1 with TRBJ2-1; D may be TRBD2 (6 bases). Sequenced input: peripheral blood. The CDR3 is CASSWTEGSNEQFF. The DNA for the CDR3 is TGTGCCAGCAGTTGGACGGAGGGGAGCAATGAGCAGTTCTTC.